The next 18 T cell receptor beta chains were all read from a single sample in a study of cytomegalovirus exposure and HLA in healthy donors. Profiling relied on immunoSEQ multiplex PCR, and the TCRdb table lists in-frame clones only, not all of them. This repertoire shows over 150,000 clones, about 90% found once; its top ten account for roughly 3%. Sequencing was performed on PBMCs. The origin of the receptors is a young woman in good health and CMV-seropositive.

Concerning this clone itself: This specimen includes other DNA sequences encoding the same CDR3. The chain combines TRBV4-1 with TRBJ2-7, with 7 bases matching TRBD2. The CDR3 contains 15 residues. V was clipped by 4 bases and J by 6 bases; unmatched bases: 12. From germline, CDR1 is MGHRA and CDR2 YSYEKL. CDR3 sequence (DNA): TGCGCCAGCAGCCGAAGACTGGCGGGAGCTAGCGAGCAGTACTTC. Protein product: CASSRRLAGASEQYF.

The rearrangement joins TRBV18 to TRBJ2-7, with D possibly being TRBD1 (6 bases). Per the germline V gene, CDR1 is KGHSH and CDR2 is LQKENI. With 5 bases removed from V and 0 bases from J, the gap between germline ends came to 14 bases. The CDR3 is 15 residues long. The CDR3, as DNA: TGTGCCAGCTCATCTACAGGGCTGCTCTCCTACGAGCAGTACTTC. Translated: CASSSTGLLSYEQYF.

This chain joins TRBV28 and TRBJ2-7, with TRBD2 as a possible D gene (5 bases). The V end lost 8 bases, the J end lost 7 bases, and 27 bases lay between the germline ends. CDR3 size: 16 residues. Germline lookup yields CDR1 MDHEN and CDR2 SYDVKM. The CDR3, as DNA: TGTGCCAGCTCAGGTCGTCTCCCACGATCACGGGGAGAGCAGTACTTC. Translating it yields CASSGRLPRSRGEQYF.

The rearrangement links TRBV27 to TRBJ2-7, with a tentative D call TRBD1 (6 bases). The CDR3 is made up of 16 amino acids. Trimming removed 0 bases from V and 2 bases from J, with 14 bases in between. The germline CDR1 and CDR2 sequences are MNHEY and SMNVEV (reference sequence). CDR3 in amino acids: CASSLSVGTITYEQYF. The CDR3 coding sequence is TGTGCCAGCAGTTTATCGGTAGGGACAATTACCTACGAGCAGTACTTC.

The genes are TRBV7-6 and TRBJ2-2; D remains unclear. The CDR3 has 15 amino acids. Germline V CDR1 and CDR2: SGHVS, FNYEAQ. The V end was cut by 5 bases, the J end by 3 bases, with 13 bases between. Here the CDR3 reads CASSPHTAYTGELFF. CDR3 in DNA: TGTGCCAGCAGCCCACACACCGCTTACACCGGGGAGCTGTTTTTT.

The chain links TRBV6-4 to TRBJ2-5; 7 nucleotides match TRBD2. Germline lookup yields CDR1 MRHNA and CDR2 SNTAGT. Losses at the gene ends were 6 bases for V and 5 bases for J; bases not matched to a gene: 12. The CDR3 extends over 15 amino acids. This chain's CDR3 is CASSSGDLNRETQYF. The CDR3 DNA sequence: TGTGCCAGCAGCAGCGGGGACCTTAATCGGGAGACCCAGTACTTC.

CDR3 bases: TGTGCCATCAGTCCTGGACAGGGCTCAGGTGAAAAACTGTTTTTT. It specifies CAISPGQGSGEKLFF. This chain uses TRBV10-3 with TRBJ1-4; 8 nucleotides match TRBD1. The CDR3 totals 15 residues. V was pared by 5 bases and J by 7 bases, with 9 bases of the junction left unmatched. Germline V gene lookup returns CDR1 ENHRY and CDR2 SYGVKD.

The chain recombines TRBV6-5 with TRBJ1-2; 11 bases map to TRBD1. In germline, CDR1 is MNHEY, CDR2 SVGAGI. V lost 7 bases to trimming and J lost 8 bases; unmatched junction nucleotides: 12. The CDR3 is made up of 15 amino acids. CDR3 loop: CASIPGSGQGGGYTF. The CDR3 bases are TGTGCCAGCATCCCAGGGTCGGGACAGGGGGGCGGCTACACCTTC.

The V and J genes are TRBV25-1 and TRBJ2-7, with 7 nucleotides matching TRBD2. Germline V gene data show CDR1 as MGHDK and CDR2 as SYGVNS. Trimming removed 9 bases from V and 2 bases from J; junction bases left unmatched: 7. The CDR3 contains 13 residues. CDR3: CASTGGSPYEQYF. CDR3 nucleotide sequence: TGTGCCAGTACCGGGGGGTCCCCCTACGAGCAGTACTTC.

This clone was recorded once. V and J are TRBV19 and TRBJ1-5; TRBD1 aligns across 10 bases. The germline V gene has CDR1 LNHDA and CDR2 SQIVND (reference sequence). The CDR3 contains 15 residues. Trimming at V came to 6 bases and at J to 3 bases, leaving 5 bases not matched to a gene. In DNA, the CDR3 is TGTGCCAGTAGCTCGGACAGGGGGAACAATCAGCCCCAGCATTTT. Residues: CASSSDRGNNQPQHF. Full variable domain (remainder filled in from reference TRBV19 and TRBJ1-5): DGGITQSPKYLFRKEGQNVTLSCEQNLNHDAMYWYRQDPGQGLRLIYYSQIVNDFQKGDIAEGYSVSREKKESFPLTVTSAQKNPTAFYLCASSSDRGNNQPQHFGDGTRLSIL.

V gene TRBV6-1 combines with J gene TRBJ2-2, with D possibly TRBD1 on 6 matching bases. This CDR3 region has 12 residues. Trimming stripped 6 bases from V and 5 bases from J, with 7 bases between. Looked up from germline, CDR1 is MNHNS and CDR2 is SASEGT. The CDR3 region has the DNA TGTGCCAGCAGGAGGGGGACCGGGGAGCTGTTTTTT. Amino acid sequence: CASRRGTGELFF.

V and J are TRBV7-9 and TRBJ2-2; D possibly corresponds to TRBD1 (6 bases). Germline CDR1 SEHNR, CDR2 FQNEAQ (reference sequence). The CDR3 is 15 amino acids. The V end was cut by 5 bases, the J end by 10 bases, with 20 bases between. The chain's CDR3 is CASSRTPIQGKELFF. DNA of the CDR3: TGTGCCAGCAGCCGCACCCCCATTCAGGGGAAGGAGCTGTTTTTT.

The chain has TRBV15 and TRBJ2-1; 12 bases fit TRBD2. Germline V lookup: CDR1 LNHNV, CDR2 YYDKDF (reference sequence). V lost 0 bases to trimming and J lost 4 bases; unmatched junction nucleotides: 13. The CDR3 is made up of 20 amino acids. CDR3 in amino acids: CATSRDRALAGGKGYNEQFF. DNA for the CDR3: TGTGCCACCAGCAGAGATCGGGCGCTAGCGGGAGGGAAAGGGTACAATGAGCAGTTCTTC.

The chain has TRBV7-8 and TRBJ1-1, with no clear D. CDR3 length: 20 amino acids. CDR1 and CDR2 from the germline V gene are SGHVS and FQNEAQ. Trimming pared 2 bases from V and 1 base from J, leaving 26 bases between. This CDR3 reads CASSLKPFMERVDQNTEAFF. CDR3 DNA sequence: TGTGCCAGCAGCTTAAAGCCCTTTATGGAGCGGGTGGACCAGAACACTGAAGCTTTCTTT.

The chain combines TRBV28 with TRBJ1-1; D gene ambiguous. Between the trimmed V and J ends, which lost 8 bases and 2 bases, there was a span of 6 bases. Germline V gene sequence: CDR1 MDHEN, CDR2 SYDVKM. This CDR3 spans 11 amino acids. CDR3 in DNA: TGTGCCAGCGACAAAAACACTGAAGCTTTCTTT. As protein: CASDKNTEAFF.

V and J are TRBV5-1 and TRBJ2-5, with D possibly being TRBD2 (6 bases). V was pared by 2 bases and J by 4 bases, with 15 bases between. Germline assignment: CDR1 SGHRS and CDR2 YFSETQ. The CDR3 totals 15 residues. The CDR3, as DNA: TGCGCCAGCAGCTTTAACGCGGGGTTCCGAGAGACCCAGTACTTC. Its protein is CASSFNAGFRETQYF.

A single count supports this clone. The chain combines TRBV11-2 with TRBJ1-5; D is possibly TRBD1 (5 bases). Germline V gene data show CDR1 as SGHAT and CDR2 as FQNNGV. Trimming took 5 bases from V and 8 from J, leaving 13 bases between them. The length of the CDR3 is 13 residues. CDR3 nucleotides: TGTGCCAGCAGCCACACCGACAGCGAGCCCCAGCATTTT. Protein sequence: CASSHTDSEPQHF.

This rearrangement joins TRBV19 to TRBJ2-7; 11 bases fit TRBD2. Trimming removed 4 bases from V and 5 bases from J; junction bases left unmatched: 10. CDR1 is LNHDA, CDR2 SQIVND, per germline (reference sequence). CDR3 size: 16 residues. The CDR3 region has the DNA TGTGCCAGTAGTAAGTCGGCTAGCGGGAGGCCCGACGAGCAGTACTTC. Translated: CASSKSASGRPDEQYF.